The source of this TCR beta chain is a study of shared clonotypes between healthy human individuals (TCRdb year 2020). As for the study more broadly: The cohort comprised a couple of women and three men aged 18 to 49 years. For each donor, CD4 naive and CD4 memory were each run on three plates, CD8 naive on two plates, and CD8 memory on one plate. The study deeply sequenced blood TCR repertoires of about 5 healthy adults to estimate repertoire size and the extent of clonotype sharing between individuals. Libraries were prepared and TCR repertoires were sequenced by different laboratories using diverse techniques, in order to increase sequencing depth and limit assay-specific biases. Leukapheresis yielded between about 0.94 and 8.9 billion PBMCs per donor.

Using the deep immunoSEQ assay, TCR CDR3 regions were amplified from genomic DNA by multiplex PCR. Extracted genomic DNA from each cell subset was spread evenly across all wells of several immunoSEQ 96-well plates, with each plate serving as a replicate. For sorted subsets, each replicate PCR was loaded with 200 ng genomic DNA, equivalent to some 27,000 T cell genomes. Purified libraries were quantified with a Qubit 3.0 fluorometer, sized on a Bioanalyzer 2100, and re-quantified with the KAPA Library Quantification kit. Every immunoSEQ 96-well plate was sequenced on a separate single-read 150-cycle Illumina NextSeq 550 flow cell. As for the authors' bioinformatics: Because only junctional sequences without quality scores were contained in the immunoSEQ output, filtering matching that applied to full-length reads could not be performed. To assign V/J genes and CDR3, sequences were annotated against IMGT germline references using PyIR, a Python wrapper for IgBLAST v1.9. Reads were removed for weak V/J assignments (E-value above 1e-6), missing CDR3, stop codons, out-of-frame junctions, or ambiguous translated residues. V3J clonotypes were defined by identical inferred V gene, J gene, and CDR3 amino acid sequence. Percentage overlap between repertoires was calculated by dividing the number of shared unique clonotypes by the size of the smaller repertoire. Repertoire richness was assessed with RTK rarefaction, the Chao1 estimator, and Recon v2.1 estimates of unobserved clonotypes. Generation probabilities were computed with OLGA for all TCRbeta clonotypes obtained by the gDNA method from several donors. This immuneACCESS table, as held by TCRdb, lists in-frame sequences with V and J called but not all clones. Of the missing ones, under half trace to an unresolved V gene in checked studies; the others have no known cause. V, J and clone size reflect that table, while D and trimming were determined from the DNA. The sample includes around 2.1 million clones, with under 97% observed a single time. The biggest ten clones account for roughly 0.13% of the sample.

The donors were healthy, HIV-negative adults with no recently reported acute infections or vaccinations. Every donor was a Caucasian adult living in Nashville, Tennessee, USA. CD4+ T cells were enriched by magnetic negative selection, after which naive cells were positively selected on CD45RA and the negative fraction was taken as the memory subset. After blood collection by leukapheresis, PBMCs were isolated using Ficoll-Histopaque density gradient centrifugation and then cryopreserved in the vapor phase of liquid nitrogen. Analytical flow cytometry was used to check the purity and quantity of every magnetically sorted T cell population. Genomic DNA was isolated from each sorted fraction and quantified by UV absorbance on a Nanodrop 2000c. On this clone: The antigen it recognizes is unknown. No base qualities exist here, and no much larger clone lies one base off it. In the same sample, other DNA sequences code for this CDR3.

General findings and caveats noted by the study authors: Sampling was restricted to blood, and TCR repertoires in tissues likely differ from the TCR repertoires found in blood. Because the study included a small number of donors, the genetic and exposure-history diversity represented was limited. Higher generation probabilities were observed for clonotypes shared by all four sorted-subset donors than for non-shared clonotypes. Incomplete sequencing was indicated by rarefaction of sorted-subset datasets, despite the large sequencing depth. Larger estimated clonotype richness was generally found for naive subsets than for memory subsets. When a few donors were compared, the shared fraction of clonotypes was roughly 5% for naive CD4, 3.5% to 4% for naive CD8, 2.3% for memory CD4, and about 0.36% for memory CD8. Based on pairwise subsampling, the degree of clonotype sharing among donors was expected to be affected by sequencing depth.

The source is a man aged 18 to 35 in good health. The sequenced sample consisted of naive CD4+ T cells sorted from blood. In the paper's terms, the cell subset or site label means: CD45RA+ positively selected.

The DNA sequence is given as TGTGCCTGGGGTACTAGCGGCCCCTACGAGCAGTACTTC. Its amino acids are CAWGTSGPYEQYF. The chain couples TRBV30 to TRBJ2-7, with TRBD2 matching 8 junction bases. Trimming takes 5 bases off V and 2 bases off J; junction bases not matched to a gene: 5. The CDR1 and CDR2 encoded by the germline V gene (reference sequence) are GTSNPN and SVGIG. The CDR3 numbers 13 residues from cysteine through phenylalanine. Just the 39-base CDR3 DNA is kept, in frame starting at base 1.